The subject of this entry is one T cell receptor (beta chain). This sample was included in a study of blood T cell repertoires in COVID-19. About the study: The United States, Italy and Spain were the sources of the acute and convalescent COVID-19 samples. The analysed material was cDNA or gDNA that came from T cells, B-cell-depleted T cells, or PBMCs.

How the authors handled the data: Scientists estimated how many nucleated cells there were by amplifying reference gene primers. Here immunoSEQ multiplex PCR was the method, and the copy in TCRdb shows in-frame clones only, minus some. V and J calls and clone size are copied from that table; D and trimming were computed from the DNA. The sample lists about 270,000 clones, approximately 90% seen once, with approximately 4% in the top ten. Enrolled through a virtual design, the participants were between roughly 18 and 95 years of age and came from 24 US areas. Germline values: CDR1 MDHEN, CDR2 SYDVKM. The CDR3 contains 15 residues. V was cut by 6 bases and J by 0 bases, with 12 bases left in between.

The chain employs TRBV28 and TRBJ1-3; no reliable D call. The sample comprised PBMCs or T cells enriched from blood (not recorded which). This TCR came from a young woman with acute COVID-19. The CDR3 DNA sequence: TGTGCCAGCAGAAATTTCGGGTCCTCTGGAAACACCATATATTTT. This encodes CASRNFGSSGNTIYF. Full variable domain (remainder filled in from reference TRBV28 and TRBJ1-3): DVKVTQSSRYLVKRTGEKVFLECVQDMDHENMFWYRQDPGLGLRLIYFSYDVKMKEKGDIPEGYSVSREKKERFSLILESASTNQTSMYLCASRNFGSSGNTIYFGEGSWLTVV.